The next 11 T cell receptor beta chains were all read from a single sample in a study of blood T cell repertoires in COVID-19. Some clones are missing from TCRdb's copy, which holds only in-frame ones; the method was immunoSEQ multiplex PCR. The data show 96,000 or so clones, roughly 76% seen once. The sequencing sample was made of peripheral blood. The origin of the receptors is an older man with COVID-19, enrolled during active disease.

V gene TRBV12-5 combines with J gene TRBJ2-2, with 11 bases aligning to TRBD2. CDR3 size: 19 residues. From germline, CDR1 is LGHNT and CDR2 FRNRAP. After removal of 0 bases from V and 4 bases from J, the junction contained 10 bases not matched to a gene. In DNA form, the CDR3 reads TGTGCTAGTGGTTTGGTCTCTAGCGGGGGGTCCCGCGGCACCGGGGAGCTGTTTTTT. Encoded protein: CASGLVSSGGSRGTGELFF.

This chain links TRBV5-1 with TRBJ2-7, with 10 bases matching TRBD2. The CDR3 has 16 residues. After removal of 3 bases from V and 2 bases from J, the junction contained 8 bases not matched to a gene. Germline lookup yields CDR1 SGHRS and CDR2 YFSETQ. This CDR3 reads CASSSHTSGAPYEQYF. The CDR3 coding sequence is TGCGCCAGCAGCTCCCATACTAGCGGGGCGCCCTACGAGCAGTACTTC.

The rearrangement joins TRBV12-3 or TRBV12-4 to TRBJ1-4; D gene unclear. V was shortened by 10 bases and J by 8 bases, with 17 bases between the two germline ends. The CDR3 extends over 13 amino acids. CDR3 sequence (DNA): TGTGCCACATCCGAGGATTCGGCGGAAAAACTGTTTTTT. The encoded protein is CATSEDSAEKLFF.

The chain has TRBV15 and TRBJ2-7, with 11 bases aligning to TRBD1. With V trimmed by 3 bases and J by 2 bases, 6 bases remained unmatched. CDR1 is LNHNV and CDR2 is YYDKDF in the germline V gene (reference sequence). CDR3 length equals 16 residues. In nucleotides, the CDR3 is TGTGCCACCAGCAGTACACCGGGACAGGGGGCCTACGAGCAGTACTTC. This codes for CATSSTPGQGAYEQYF.

The chain employs TRBV5-4 and TRBJ2-5; no reliable D call. The length of the CDR3 is 13 residues. Trimming stripped 1 base from V and 4 bases from J, with 8 bases between. Looked up from germline, CDR1 is SGHNT and CDR2 is YYREEE (reference sequence). CDR3 sequence (DNA): TGTGCCAGCAGCTTGTCAAATGTAGAGACCCAGTACTTC. As protein: CASSLSNVETQYF.

The V gene is TRBV12-5, the J gene TRBJ2-2; 10 bases fit TRBD1. Germline V gene lookup returns CDR1 LGHNT and CDR2 FRNRAP. J gave up 5 bases and V 6 bases, and 6 bases lay outside the gene matches. This CDR3 is 15 amino acids long. CDR3 residues: CASGVRTGGTGELFF. The CDR3 coding sequence is TGTGCTAGTGGGGTCAGGACAGGGGGTACCGGGGAGCTGTTTTTT.

The rearrangement uses TRBV6-5 and TRBJ2-1; 9 positions match TRBD2. CDR3 length: 13 residues. The V segment lost 5 bases and the J segment 9 bases; nucleotides outside the gene matches: 5. The germline V gene encodes CDR1 MNHEY and CDR2 SVGAGI. The CDR3: CASSRLSGGEQFF. CDR3 in DNA: TGTGCCAGCAGTAGACTTAGCGGGGGTGAGCAGTTCTTC.

In DNA, the CDR3 is TGTGCCAGCTCGCCCCTACAGGGGGTAGAGACCCAGTACTTC. This codes for CASSPLQGVETQYF. This chain connects TRBV18 to TRBJ2-5; TRBD1 matches 8 bases. Germline CDR1 reads KGHSH; CDR2 reads LQKENI. The CDR3 extends over 14 amino acids. J was trimmed by 4 bases and V by 6 bases; bases with no gene match: 7.

This clone was detected a few times. The chain joins TRBV10-2 to TRBJ2-5, with D maybe TRBD2 (5 bases). V was cut by 2 bases and J by 4 bases, with 14 bases left in between. Germline CDR1 WSHSY, CDR2 SAAADI. This CDR3 is built from 15 residues. Here the CDR3 reads CASSEIRGSGETQYF. CDR3 DNA sequence: TGCGCCAGCAGTGAGATCCGGGGATCAGGAGAGACCCAGTACTTC.

CDR3 DNA: TGTGCCAGCAGTTCAACTACTACTGGAAACACCATATATTTT. This codes for CASSSTTTGNTIYF. The chain links TRBV11-3 to TRBJ1-3, with D hard to call. Germline CDR1 SGHNT, CDR2 YENEEA. This CDR3 is built from 14 residues. The ends were cut back, 6 bases at V and 2 bases at J, with 11 bases in the middle.

The chain joins TRBV9 to TRBJ1-5; the D gene is possibly TRBD1 (6 bases). Trimming took off 4 bases at V and 5 bases at J, with 16 bases between the two ends. In germline, CDR1 is SGDLS, CDR2 YYNGEE. The CDR3 spans 15 residues. The CDR3 protein is CASSLTGTRDQPQHF. The CDR3 region has the DNA TGTGCCAGCAGCTTAACAGGGACCAGAGATCAGCCCCAGCATTTT.